This T cell receptor beta chain was recorded in a study of response to subunit inactivated influenza vaccine. The study's findings and limits: Few additional T cells are recruited per seasonal influenza vaccination, authors suggested.

This clonotype was counted many times. Its antigen is still unknown. The V end was cut by 5 bases, the J end by 6 bases, with 11 bases between. The CDR3 contains 12 residues. TCRdb ran MiXCR on the RT-PCR reads and lists one entry per CDR3 protein. The sample consists of roughly 700,000 distinct CDR3 sequences, around 16% of them appearing once. The TCR originated in a man aged 50 to 60 who received an inactivated influenza vaccine. Sequencing used PBMCs from blood, obtained about 13 days after vaccination. The gene calls are TRBV12-3 or TRBV12-4 and TRBJ2-7; possible D gene TRBD2, 5 bases. In nucleotides, the CDR3 is TGTGCCAGCAGTCGGACTGGGTCCGAGCAGTACTTC. It translates to CASSRTGSEQYF.